Listed here is a single TCR beta chain. Allocation to cohorts depended on clinical history reported by the participants. Trimming removed 10 bases at V and 1 base at J, with 15 bases between. This CDR3 contains 14 residues. CDR1 and CDR2 (germline): LGHDT, YNNKEL (reference sequence). The data originate from a study of blood T cell repertoires in COVID-19. Looking at the study overall: Italy, Spain and the United States were the sources of the convalescent and acute COVID-19 samples. T cells, B-cell-depleted T cells, or PBMCs supplied cDNA or gDNA.

In the authors' methods: Cell counts per sample came from amplifying reference gene primers. Clones were sequenced by immunoSEQ multiplex PCR, and TCRdb holds only the in-frame ones, with some missing. V and J calls and clone size follow that table, whereas D and trimming were derived from the DNA. The table lists some 400,000 clones, over 85% of them singletons. The material sequenced was PBMCs or T cells enriched from blood (not recorded which). This clonotype originated in a woman between 25 and 40 years old who had recovered from COVID-19. The chain combines TRBV3-1 (or the pseudogene TRBV3-2) with TRBJ2-3, with D possibly being TRBD1 (6 bases). CDR3 bases: TGTGCCATAGCCCAGGGGACGGGCACAGATACGCAGTATTTT. Encoded protein: CAIAQGTGTDTQYF.